The 10 T cell receptor beta chains below all came from one sample that was sequenced in a study of blood T cell repertoires in COVID-19. TCRdb keeps only in-frame clones here, not all; method: immunoSEQ multiplex PCR. The sample contains a few hundred thousand clones, roughly 87% of which appear only once. The sequencing input was PBMCs or T cells enriched from blood (not recorded which). All receptors derive from a woman between 25 and 40 years old who had recovered from COVID-19.

The J gene is TRBJ1-5, the V gene TRBV7-2; D possibly corresponds to TRBD1 (5 bases). CDR3 length: 15 residues. CDR1 SGHTA and CDR2 FQGNSA come from the germline V gene. V was clipped by 5 bases and J by 0 bases, with 11 bases between them. This CDR3 is CASSGTDYSNQPQHF. The CDR3 bases are TGTGCCAGCAGCGGGACTGACTATAGCAATCAGCCCCAGCATTTT.

The gene calls are TRBV27 and TRBJ1-6, with a possible D match to TRBD1 (5 bases). Per germline, CDR1 MNHEY and CDR2 SMNVEV (reference sequence). The CDR3 runs 15 residues. Trimming shortened V by 6 bases and J by 7 bases, and 16 bases separated the two germline ends. The CDR3 DNA is TGTGCCAGCAGGGTGGGGGGGGTTAAGAATTCACCCCTCCACTTT. The encoded protein is CASRVGGVKNSPLHF.

This clone appeared once. The chain joins TRBV9 to TRBJ1-5, with D unclear. CDR1 SGDLS and CDR2 YYNGEE come from the germline V gene. CDR3 length: 15 residues. Trimming took 1 base from V and 2 from J, leaving 10 bases between them. CDR3 protein: CASSVTDAGNQPQHF. Here the CDR3 DNA reads TGTGCCAGCAGCGTAACAGATGCTGGCAATCAGCCCCAGCATTTT.

The rearrangement links TRBV10-3 to TRBJ2-5; 11 bases are a match to TRBD1. V was clipped by 3 bases and J by 1 base; unmatched bases: 10. The CDR3 has 18 amino acids. The germline gives CDR1 ENHRY, CDR2 SYGVKD. CDR3 sequence: CAISDLTGQGDFQETQYF. The CDR3 DNA sequence: TGTGCCATCAGTGACCTCACGGGACAGGGGGACTTCCAAGAGACCCAGTACTTC.

The CDR3 spells CASSLGGPAEAFF. The CDR3, as DNA: TGTGCCAGCAGCCTGGGGGGGCCCGCTGAAGCTTTCTTT. The chain is built from TRBV5-6 and TRBJ1-1; TRBD1 might be the D (6 bases). The CDR3 has 13 amino acids. The ends were cut back, 4 bases at V and 6 bases at J, with 13 bases in the middle. The germline V gene encodes CDR1 SGHDT and CDR2 YYEEEE.

The chain joins TRBV5-8 to TRBJ2-2; TRBD1 agrees at 8 bases. The CDR3 has 18 amino acids. Germline CDR1 SGHTS, CDR2 YDEGEE. V lost 0 bases and J lost 1; bases outside the gene matches: 8. The DNA of the CDR3 is TGTGCCAGCAGCTTGGGAGTTGCAGGGGGCCTGAACACCGGGGAGCTGTTTTTT. This translates into CASSLGVAGGLNTGELFF.

V is TRBV14 and J is TRBJ2-7, with TRBD2 matching over 7 bases. The length of the CDR3 is 14 residues. J was trimmed by 6 bases and V by 4 bases; bases with no gene match: 9. Germline V CDR1 and CDR2: SGHDN, FVKESK. CDR3 in amino acids: CASSPVGGSLEQYF. CDR3 coding DNA: TGTGCCAGCAGCCCAGTGGGGGGGTCTCTCGAGCAGTACTTC.

The chain joins TRBV3-1 (or the pseudogene TRBV3-2) to TRBJ1-2; the D gene is possibly TRBD1 (6 bases). CDR1 LGHDT and CDR2 YNNKEL come from the germline V gene (reference sequence). CDR3 size: 14 residues. V lost 5 bases to trimming and J lost 4 bases, with 14 bases between them. The CDR3 nucleotides read TGTGCCAGCAGCGAACAGGGAAAGGGCTATGGCTACACCTTC. It is translated as CASSEQGKGYGYTF.

This chain links TRBV19 with TRBJ1-1; no clear D gene. V was pared by 10 bases and J by 5 bases, with 17 bases between. The V gene's germline CDR1 is LNHDA and CDR2 SQIVND (reference sequence). CDR3 length equals 13 residues. The CDR3 nucleotides are TGTGCCACCACAACAAGTTGGAGAACTGAAGCTTTCTTT. Protein: CATTTSWRTEAFF.

The rearrangement uses TRBV5-4 and TRBJ2-5, with 8 positions matching TRBD2. This CDR3 is built from 14 residues. The germline V gene encodes CDR1 SGHNT and CDR2 YYREEE (reference sequence). Germline trimming cut 10 bases from V and 1 base from J; bases unmatched to any gene: 9. CDR3 sequence: CASTGGAIQETQYF. CDR3 sequence (DNA): TGTGCCTCCACGGGGGGGGCCATCCAAGAGACCCAGTACTTC.